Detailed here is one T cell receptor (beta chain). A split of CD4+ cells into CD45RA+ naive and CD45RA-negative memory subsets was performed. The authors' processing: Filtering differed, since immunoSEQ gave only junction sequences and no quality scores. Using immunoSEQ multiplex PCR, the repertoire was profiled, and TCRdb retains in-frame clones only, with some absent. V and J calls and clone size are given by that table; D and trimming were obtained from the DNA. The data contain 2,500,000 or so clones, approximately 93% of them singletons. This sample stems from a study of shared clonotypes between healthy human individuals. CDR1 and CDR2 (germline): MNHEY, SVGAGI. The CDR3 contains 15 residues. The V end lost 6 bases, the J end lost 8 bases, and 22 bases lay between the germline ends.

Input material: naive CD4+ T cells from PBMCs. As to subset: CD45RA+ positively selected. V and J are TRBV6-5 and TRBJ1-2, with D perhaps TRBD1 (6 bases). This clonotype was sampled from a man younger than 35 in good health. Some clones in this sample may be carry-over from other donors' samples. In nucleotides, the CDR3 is TGTGCCAGCAGCTATAGCGGAGGGGGGGGCGGCGGCTACACCTTC. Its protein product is CASSYSGGGGGGYTF.